The clone carrying this T cell receptor beta chain was observed a handful of times. In the source study's methods: From reference gene primer amplification, estimates of nucleated cell counts were derived. Measured with immunoSEQ multiplex PCR; TCRdb has only the in-frame clones, and not every one. That table supplies the V and J calls and clone size; D and trimming were determined from the DNA. The sample holds roughly 150,000 clones, around 82% seen once. The data belong to a study of blood T cell repertoires in COVID-19. At the level of the study: The samples span acute and convalescent COVID-19 from the United States, Italy and Spain. T cells, B-cell-depleted T cells, or PBMCs provided the cDNA or gDNA that served as material.

Sequenced material: peripheral blood. The TCR was taken from a woman of 80 years or more with acute or convalescent COVID-19.

For the CDR3, the DNA is TGCAGCGTTAGTTCCCAGGGGAATGAAAAACTGTTTTTT. This codes for CSVSSQGNEKLFF. The V gene is TRBV29-1, the J gene TRBJ1-4; the D gene is possibly TRBD1 (6 bases). There are 13 residues in the CDR3. Germline V gene data show CDR1 as SQVTM and CDR2 as ANQGSEA. V dropped 5 bases and J dropped 5 bases, with 12 bases sitting between them.